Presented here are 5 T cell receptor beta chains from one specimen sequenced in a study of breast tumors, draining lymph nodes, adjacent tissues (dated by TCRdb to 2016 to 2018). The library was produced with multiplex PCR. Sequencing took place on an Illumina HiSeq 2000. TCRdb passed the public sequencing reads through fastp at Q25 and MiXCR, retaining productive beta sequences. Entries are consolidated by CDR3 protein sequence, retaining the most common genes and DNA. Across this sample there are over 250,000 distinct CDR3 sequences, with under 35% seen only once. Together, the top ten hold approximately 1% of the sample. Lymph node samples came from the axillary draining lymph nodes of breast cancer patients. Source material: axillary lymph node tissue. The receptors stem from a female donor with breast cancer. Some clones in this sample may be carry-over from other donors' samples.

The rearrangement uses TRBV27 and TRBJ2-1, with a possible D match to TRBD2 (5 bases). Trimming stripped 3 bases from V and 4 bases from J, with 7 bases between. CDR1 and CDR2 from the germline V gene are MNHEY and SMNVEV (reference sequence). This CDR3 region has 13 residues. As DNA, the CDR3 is TGTGCCAGCAGTTTTAGCGAGTACAATGAGCAGTTCTTC. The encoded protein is CASSFSEYNEQFF.

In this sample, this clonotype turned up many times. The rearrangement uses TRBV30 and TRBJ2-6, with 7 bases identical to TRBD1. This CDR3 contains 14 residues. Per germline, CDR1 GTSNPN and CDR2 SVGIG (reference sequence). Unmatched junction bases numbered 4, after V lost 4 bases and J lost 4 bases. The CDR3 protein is CAWKDRAGANVLTF. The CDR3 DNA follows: TGTGCCTGGAAAGACAGGGCCGGGGCCAACGTCCTGACTTTC.

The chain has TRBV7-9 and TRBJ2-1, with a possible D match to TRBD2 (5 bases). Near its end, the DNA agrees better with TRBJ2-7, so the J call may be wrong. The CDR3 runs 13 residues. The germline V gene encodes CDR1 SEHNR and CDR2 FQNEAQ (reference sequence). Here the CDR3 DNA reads TGTGCCAGCAGCTTACTGTCCGGGAATGAGCAGTACTTC. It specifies CASSLLSGNEQYF.

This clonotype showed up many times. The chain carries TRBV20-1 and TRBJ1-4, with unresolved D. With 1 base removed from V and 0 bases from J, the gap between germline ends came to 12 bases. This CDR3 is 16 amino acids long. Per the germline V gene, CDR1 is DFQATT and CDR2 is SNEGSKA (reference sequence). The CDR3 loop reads CSARGASKATNEKLFF. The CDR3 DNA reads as TGCAGTGCTAGAGGGGCCAGCAAAGCAACTAATGAAAAACTGTTTTTT.

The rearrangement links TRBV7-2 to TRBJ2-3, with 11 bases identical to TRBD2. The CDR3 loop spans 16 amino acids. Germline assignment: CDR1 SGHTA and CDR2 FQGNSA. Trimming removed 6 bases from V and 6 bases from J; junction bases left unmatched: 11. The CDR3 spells CASSESSGRAGDTQYF. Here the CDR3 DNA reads TGTGCCAGCAGTGAAAGTAGCGGGAGGGCCGGTGATACGCAGTATTTT.